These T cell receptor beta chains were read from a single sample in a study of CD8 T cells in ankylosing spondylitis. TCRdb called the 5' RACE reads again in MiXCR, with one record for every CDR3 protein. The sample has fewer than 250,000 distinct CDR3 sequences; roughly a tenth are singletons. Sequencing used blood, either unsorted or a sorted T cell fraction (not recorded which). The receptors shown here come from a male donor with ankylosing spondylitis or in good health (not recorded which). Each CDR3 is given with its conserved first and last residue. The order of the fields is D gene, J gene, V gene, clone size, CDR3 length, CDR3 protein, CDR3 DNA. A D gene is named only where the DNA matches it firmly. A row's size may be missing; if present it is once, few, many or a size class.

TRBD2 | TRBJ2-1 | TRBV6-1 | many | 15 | CASSPTTSGSHEQFF | TGTGCCAGCAGTCCAACGACTAGCGGGAGTCATGAGCAGTTCTTC
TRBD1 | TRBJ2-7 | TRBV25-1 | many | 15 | CASSESGGAPKEQYF | TGTGCCAGCAGTGAATCAGGGGGCGCCCCGAAGGAGCAGTACTTC
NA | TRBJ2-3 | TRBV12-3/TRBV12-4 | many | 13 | CASTSQDSLTQYF | TGTGCCAGCACCTCACAAGATAGTTTGACGCAGTATTTT
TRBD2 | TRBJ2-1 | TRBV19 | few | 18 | CASSQASGRSGKMNEQFF | TGTGCCAGTAGTCAGGCTAGCGGGAGAAGCGGGAAAATGAATGAGCAGTTCTTC
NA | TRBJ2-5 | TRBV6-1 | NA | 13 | CASRGASQGTQYF | TGTGCCAGCCGAGGGGCGTCCCAAGGGACCCAGTACTTC
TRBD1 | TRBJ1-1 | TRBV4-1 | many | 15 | CASSHRDRGTTEAFF | TGCGCCAGCAGCCACCGGGACAGGGGGACCACTGAAGCTTTCTTT
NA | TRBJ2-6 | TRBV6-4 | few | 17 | CASSAGQTGSGANVLTF | TGTGCCAGCAGTGCCGGGCAGACCGGCTCTGGGGCCAACGTCCTGACTTTC
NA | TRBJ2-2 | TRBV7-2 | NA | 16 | CASSPLTATDTGELFF | TGTGCCAGCAGCCCACTGACTGCAACGGACACCGGGGAGCTGTTTTTT
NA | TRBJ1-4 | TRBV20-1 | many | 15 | CSARDVAGGDEKLFF | TGCAGTGCTAGAGATGTCGCGGGGGGCGATGAAAAACTGTTTTTT
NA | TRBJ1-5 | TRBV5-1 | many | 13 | CASSLWANQPQHF | TGCGCCAGCAGCTTGTGGGCCAATCAGCCCCAGCATTTT
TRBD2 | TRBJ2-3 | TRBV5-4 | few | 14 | CASSSREGRDTQYF | TGTGCCAGCAGCTCGCGGGAGGGCCGAGACACGCAGTATTTT